This T cell receptor beta chain was retrieved from a study of shared clonotypes between healthy human individuals. Some clones are missing from TCRdb's copy, which holds only in-frame ones; the method was immunoSEQ multiplex PCR. The repertoire includes 1.5 million to 1.9 million clones, roughly 98% of them detected once, and around 0.47% sits in the top ten. The CDR3 runs 14 residues. Germline CDR1 is SGHKS and CDR2 is YYEKEE (reference sequence). V lost 0 bases, J lost 3 bases, and 9 bases lay in between. Sequencing input: naive CD4+ T cells sorted from blood. As to subset: CD45RA+ positively selected. The chain is built from TRBV5-5 and TRBJ1-2; no definite D call. This TCR was sampled from a man aged 25-45 years in good health. Written as DNA, the CDR3 is TGTGCCAGCAGCTTGGACACCTGGGACTATGGCTACACCTTC. It codes for CASSLDTWDYGYTF.